This T cell receptor (beta chain) was observed in a study of response to subunit inactivated influenza vaccine. Note on this clonotype: Antigen unknown.

TCRdb reprocessed the RT-PCR reads with MiXCR, giving one entry per CDR3 protein. The sample contains under 550,000 distinct CDR3 sequences, around 7.7% of which appear only once. The study's findings and limits: Few additional T cells are recruited per seasonal influenza vaccination, authors suggested.

Trimming stripped 1 base from V and 6 bases from J, with 16 bases between. Germline V lookup: CDR1 DFQATT, CDR2 SNEGSKA (reference sequence). The CDR3 is made up of 14 amino acids. The TCR sequence derives from a man aged 50-75 years who received an inactivated influenza vaccine. The gene calls are TRBV20-1 and TRBJ2-7; no definite D call. The specimen was PBMCs from blood, collected about 23 months after vaccination. CDR3 bases: TGCAGTGCTAGAGTTAGAGCTATAGTCCCCGAGCAGTACTTC. Encoded protein: CSARVRAIVPEQYF.